These 4 T cell receptor beta chains were sequenced from one sample in a study of human versus mouse CDR3 diversity and MHC coevolution. The data were produced by immunoSEQ multiplex PCR, yet TCRdb's version contains in-frame clones alone and is incomplete. The sample holds tens of thousands of clones; just under 95% are singletons and the top ten take approximately 1.4%. Sequenced material: naive CD4+ T cells from blood. The subset denotes: CD45RO-negative CD62L-positive naive CD4 T cells. Receptors were obtained from a person aged 25 to 69 in good health.

The chain carries TRBV7-3 and TRBJ2-5; 10 bases align to TRBD1. The last part of the DNA fits TRBJ2-7 better; the J call may be wrong. This CDR3 contains 14 residues. Germline CDR1 and CDR2: SGHTA and FQGTGA. The CDR3 region is CASSQGQGRDEQYF. In DNA form, the CDR3 reads TGTGCCAGCAGCCAGGGACAGGGGAGGGACGAGCAGTACTTC.

This clone is a singleton in its sample. The V call is TRBV7-3, the J call TRBJ2-1, with 8 bases aligning to TRBD1. The germline gives CDR1 SGHTA, CDR2 FQGTGA. V lost 4 bases and J lost 5; bases outside the gene matches: 4. This CDR3 is built from 14 residues. The CDR3 sequence: CASSWTGIDNEQFF. CDR3 nucleotide sequence: TGTGCCAGCAGCTGGACAGGGATCGACAATGAGCAGTTCTTC.

There are a few counts of this clone. V and J are TRBV29-1 and TRBJ1-3; 8 positions match TRBD1. This CDR3 is 13 amino acids long. Germline V lookup: CDR1 SQVTM, CDR2 ANQGSEA. V was pared by 4 bases and J by 4 bases, with 3 bases of the junction left unmatched. CDR3 DNA: TGCAGCGTTGTTACAGGGGGAGGAAACACCATATATTTT. It specifies CSVVTGGGNTIYF.

The chain carries TRBV9 and TRBJ1-2, with D possibly matching TRBD1 (5 bases). V was cut by 4 bases and J by 8 bases, with 18 bases left in between. The CDR3 spans 14 residues. Germline V gene sequence: CDR1 SGDLS, CDR2 YYNGEE. This CDR3 reads CASSYQGSIEGYTF. Here the CDR3 DNA reads TGTGCCAGCAGCTATCAGGGCAGTATCGAGGGCTACACCTTC.